Shown below are 15 T cell receptor beta chains from a single sample sequenced in a study of human T cells and chemical hapten exposure. The library labeled individual cDNA molecules by adding unique molecular identifiers to them. Via MiXCR, TCRdb re-called the reads, giving one row per CDR3 protein. Of about 810 distinct CDR3 sequences listed, about 47% were seen once; the top ten hold roughly 6.8%. Treatment noted: therapeutic diphenylcyclopropenone sensitization with weekly scalp DPC. Sequenced here: whole blood, sampled before DPC sensitization or 2, 6, or about 24 weeks after (not recorded which). The receptor set was obtained from an adult with alopecia areata. Some clones in this sample may be carry-over from other donors' samples. This table probably holds off-target reads from a library built for another chain.

This clonotype has just a few counts. V usage is TRBV6-2 or TRBV6-3 and J usage is TRBJ2-2; D is undetermined. CDR3 length equals 12 residues. Looked up from germline, CDR1 is MNHEY and CDR2 is SVGEGT. Between the trimmed V and J ends, which lost 0 bases and 5 bases, there was a span of 1 base. CDR3 DNA: TGTGCCAGCAGTTACTCTACCGGGGAGCTGTTTTTT. Translation gives CASSYSTGELFF.

The table lists this clonotype with a few counts. The gene calls are TRBV21-1 and TRBJ2-3; TRBD1, the table's D call, lacks a check against the DNA. TRBV21-1 is listed as a pseudogene. The CDR3 has 14 amino acids. This CDR3 reads CASTPGTVPDTQYF. DNA of the CDR3: TGTGCCAGCACCCCAGGGACGGTACCGGATACGCAGTATTTT.

This clonotype was counted a single time. The rearrangement joins TRBV9 to TRBJ2-5; 10 positions match TRBD2. CDR3 length: 16 residues. Germline V lookup: CDR1 SGDLS, CDR2 YYNGEE. V was pared by 0 bases and J by 1 base, with 3 bases of the junction left unmatched. The CDR3: CASSVATSGTQETQYF. The CDR3, as DNA: TGTGCCAGCAGCGTAGCAACTAGCGGGACCCAAGAGACCCAGTACTTC.

CDR3 coding DNA: TGTGCCAGCAGCTTGGGGCCCCTGACGAGGGAGCTGTTTTTT. It encodes CASSLGPLTRELFF. The gene calls are TRBV5-4 and TRBJ2-2; D unclear. The V end lost 0 bases, the J end lost 9 bases, and 12 bases lay between the germline ends. This CDR3 is built from 14 residues. Germline lookup yields CDR1 SGHNT and CDR2 YYREEE (reference sequence).

V gene TRBV25-1 combines with J gene TRBJ2-6; no clear D gene. The germline CDR1 and CDR2 sequences are MGHDK and SYGVNS. This CDR3 is 13 amino acids long. The V end lost 8 bases, the J end lost 4 bases, and 9 bases lay between the germline ends. In DNA form, the CDR3 reads TGTGCCAGCCGCCCACCGGGGGCCAACGTCCTGACTTTC. Protein sequence: CASRPPGANVLTF.

The CDR3 protein is CASSPTGDEQFF. CDR3 nucleotide sequence: TGCGCCAGCAGCCCCACCGGGGATGAGCAGTTCTTC. The V gene is TRBV5-1, the J gene TRBJ2-1; possibly TRBD2 for D (5 bases). This CDR3 is 12 amino acids long. Per the germline V gene, CDR1 is SGHRS and CDR2 is YFSETQ. V was clipped by 4 bases and J by 8 bases, with 10 bases between them.

This chain connects TRBV11-3 to TRBJ2-1; 8 bases map to TRBD1. This CDR3 region has 14 residues. Germline CDR1 SGHNT, CDR2 YENEEA. V was pared by 5 bases and J by 6 bases, with 6 bases of the junction left unmatched. The chain's CDR3 is CASSGRTGSNEQFF. The CDR3 nucleotides are TGTGCCAGCAGCGGGCGGACAGGGAGCAATGAGCAGTTCTTC.

This clonotype was seen once. The V call is TRBV19, the J call TRBJ1-2; TRBD1 aligns across 11 bases. This CDR3 comprises 14 residues. Per the germline V gene, CDR1 is LNHDA and CDR2 is SQIVND (reference sequence). Losses at the gene ends were 3 bases for V and 5 bases for J; bases not matched to a gene: 2. Written as DNA, the CDR3 is TGTGCCAGTAGTATCGGACAGGGGGCTTATGGCTACACCTTC. Translating gives CASSIGQGAYGYTF.

This clonotype was counted between two and nine times. This chain joins TRBV28 and TRBJ1-6; 8 bases align to TRBD1. The trim removed 6 bases at V and 7 bases at J, leaving 5 bases unmatched. The CDR3 is 14 residues long. The germline CDR1 and CDR2 sequences are MDHEN and SYDVKM. CDR3 sequence (DNA): TGTGCCAGCAGATTGACAGGGGAAAATTCACCCCTCCACTTT. Its protein is CASRLTGENSPLHF.

This chain links TRBV11-2 with TRBJ2-4; 8 bases align to TRBD1. Losses at the gene ends were 5 bases for V and 8 bases for J; bases not matched to a gene: 8. This CDR3 has 14 amino acids. Looked up from germline, CDR1 is SGHAT and CDR2 is FQNNGV. CDR3 loop: CASSPVTGAHIQYF. In nucleotides, the CDR3 is TGTGCCAGCAGCCCGGTGACAGGGGCGCACATTCAGTACTTC.

The genes are TRBV3-1 and TRBJ2-7, with D possibly matching TRBD2 (6 bases). Germline CDR1 reads LGHDT; CDR2 reads YNNKEL (reference sequence). Trimming left V 3 bases short and J 3 bases short, with 12 bases between. The CDR3 consists of 14 residues. The DNA for the CDR3 is TGTGCCAGCAGCCACGGAGGGGACGGCTACGAGCAGTACTTC. Translated, it gives CASSHGGDGYEQYF.

The chain has TRBV3-1 and TRBJ2-3; D may be TRBD1 (5 bases). V lost 1 base and J lost 9, with 14 bases in between. Germline CDR1 LGHDT, CDR2 YNNKEL (reference sequence). The CDR3 loop spans 14 amino acids. CDR3 nucleotide sequence: TGTGCCAGCAGCCAAGGGGCAGGGCTACCGACGCAGTATTTT. This sequence encodes CASSQGAGLPTQYF.

This clonotype occurred a few times. The chain couples TRBV6-2 or TRBV6-3 to TRBJ1-2, with D perhaps TRBD1 (6 bases). Germline V lookup: CDR1 MNHEY, CDR2 SVGEGT. V was pared by 6 bases and J by 1 base, with 12 bases between. The CDR3 has 14 amino acids. The CDR3 DNA sequence: TGTGCCAGCAGATCGACAGGAGATAACTATGGCTACACCTTC. Protein product: CASRSTGDNYGYTF.

V is TRBV10-2 and J is TRBJ2-2; 8 nucleotides agree with TRBD1. The J segment lost 1 base and the V segment lost 6 bases, leaving 1 base of the junction unmatched. Germline V gene data show CDR1 as WSHSY and CDR2 as SAAADI. The CDR3 is 14 residues long. CDR3 protein: CASRGTGNTGELFF. Here the CDR3 DNA reads TGCGCCAGCAGAGGGACAGGGAACACCGGGGAGCTGTTTTTT.

J is TRBJ2-3 and V is TRBV13; 8 bases map to TRBD2. J gave up 2 bases and V 5 bases, and 21 bases lay outside the gene matches. The germline V gene has CDR1 PRHDT and CDR2 FYEKMQ (reference sequence). This CDR3 contains 20 residues. This chain's CDR3 is CASSPEWPAGDSIDTDTQYF. In nucleotides, the CDR3 is TGTGCCAGCAGCCCCGAATGGCCAGCGGGAGACTCGATTGACACAGATACGCAGTATTTT.